The 23 T cell receptor beta chains below all came from one sample that was sequenced in a study of cytomegalovirus exposure and HLA in healthy donors. Researchers ran the PCR with 60 Vbeta and 13 Jbeta primers. Data came from immunoSEQ multiplex PCR; TCRdb stores just in-frame clones and leaves some out. The data show under 150,000 clones, roughly 79% seen once. Specimen: PBMCs. These receptors all come from a young man in good health and CMV-seronegative.

The chain is built from TRBV30 and TRBJ1-2, with D perhaps TRBD1 (5 bases). This CDR3 spans 17 amino acids. Trimming removed 0 bases at V and 10 bases at J, with 27 bases between. In germline, CDR1 is GTSNPN, CDR2 SVGIG (reference sequence). CDR3 sequence (DNA): TGTGCCTGGAGTGTACAGGTAGCTCAGGTTTCCCCCTTCCACTACACCTTC. Translating it yields CAWSVQVAQVSPFHYTF. The whole variable domain, filled in from reference TRBV30 and TRBJ1-2, reads SQTIHQWPATLVQPVGSPLSLECTVEGTSNPNLYWYRQAAGRGLQLLFYSVGIGQISSEVPQNLSASRPQDRQFILSSKKLLLSDSGFYLCAWSVQVAQVSPFHYTFGSGTRLTVV.

This rearrangement joins TRBV13 to TRBJ2-3, with TRBD2 matching over 7 bases. Germline V gives CDR1 PRHDT, CDR2 FYEKMQ (reference sequence). This CDR3 has 16 amino acids. V lost 8 bases and J lost 2; bases outside the gene matches: 13. CDR3 sequence (DNA): TGTGCCAGCCGCCGTAGGGAGGGACTATTCACAGATACGCAGTATTTT. Translated, it gives CASRRREGLFTDTQYF.

The chain employs TRBV19 and TRBJ1-6; 9 bases are a match to TRBD1. From germline, CDR1 is LNHDA and CDR2 SQIVND (reference sequence). The CDR3 sequence is 14 residues long. V shed 4 bases, J shed 7 bases, and the junction held 2 bases outside the gene matches. CDR3 sequence reads: CASSTTGGNSPLHF. The DNA for the CDR3 is TGTGCCAGTAGTACCACAGGGGGCAATTCACCCCTCCACTTT.

The chain is built from TRBV27 and TRBJ1-2; D might be TRBD1 (5 bases). The CDR3 has 13 residues. V shed 10 bases and J shed 8 bases, with 20 bases lying between them. The germline V gene encodes CDR1 MNHEY and CDR2 SMNVEV (reference sequence). Written as DNA, the CDR3 is TGTGCCAAACCAGGAGGGGCGGGGTACGGCTACACCTTC. Translated, it gives CAKPGGAGYGYTF.

CDR3 in DNA: TGTGCCAGCAGCTTACGCCCGGGTCGCCCCTACGAGCAGTACTTC. Protein sequence: CASSLRPGRPYEQYF. The genes are TRBV7-9 and TRBJ2-7; D remains ambiguous. The CDR3 runs 15 residues. Germline V gives CDR1 SEHNR, CDR2 FQNEAQ (reference sequence). Trimming pared 2 bases from V and 2 bases from J, leaving 13 bases between.

V is TRBV4-3 and J is TRBJ1-4; 7 bases map to TRBD1. The junction had 7 bases not matched to a gene; V was cut back by 2 bases and J by 4 bases. The CDR3 is 16 amino acids. The germline CDR1 and CDR2 sequences are LGHNA and YSLEER. The CDR3 here is CASSQSSGTVNEKLFF. CDR3 bases: TGCGCCAGCAGCCAATCCTCCGGGACAGTTAATGAAAAACTGTTTTTT.

This chain links TRBV9 with TRBJ1-1; D is perhaps TRBD1 (5 bases). In germline, CDR1 is SGDLS, CDR2 YYNGEE. V was cut by 2 bases and J by 1 base, with 9 bases left in between. The CDR3 loop spans 14 amino acids. The CDR3 region is CASSVGGSNTEAFF. Written as DNA, the CDR3 is TGTGCCAGCAGCGTCGGGGGTTCGAACACTGAAGCTTTCTTT.

The chain employs TRBV7-2 and TRBJ2-7; 11 nucleotides line up with TRBD2. CDR3 length: 14 residues. CDR1 is SGHTA and CDR2 is FQGNSA in the germline V gene. Trimming cost V 2 bases and J 3 bases; bases outside gene matches: 0. CDR3 protein: CASSLTSGSYEQYF. CDR3 in DNA: TGTGCCAGCAGCTTAACTAGCGGGAGCTACGAGCAGTACTTC. The full variable domain, in which reference TRBV7-2 and TRBJ2-7 provide the parts outside the CDR3, is GAGVSQSPSNKVTEKGKDVELRCDPISGHTALYWYRQSLGQGLEFLIYFQGNSAPDKSGLPSDRFSAERTGGSVSTLTIQRTQQEDSAVYLCASSLTSGSYEQYFGPGTRLTVT.

This chain connects TRBV30 to TRBJ1-4; D possibly corresponds to TRBD1 (6 bases). V was trimmed by 1 base and J by 5 bases, leaving 11 bases between them. Germline CDR1 and CDR2: GTSNPN and SVGIG (reference sequence). This CDR3 is 14 amino acids long. As DNA, the CDR3 is TGTGCCTGGAGTGGGGGGGGGCGAAATGAAAAACTGTTTTTT. Amino acids: CAWSGGGRNEKLFF.

Only one count was recorded for this clone. The chain joins TRBV7-2 to TRBJ2-3, with a possible D match to TRBD2 (6 bases). Germline V CDR1 and CDR2: SGHTA, FQGNSA. The CDR3 runs to 17 residues. Trimming removed 6 bases from V and 6 bases from J, with 25 bases in between. CDR3: CASSSASPGLGGDTQYF. DNA of the CDR3: TGTGCCAGCAGTTCGGCCTCACCGGGACTTGGGGGGGATACGCAGTATTTT.

The gene calls are TRBV4-1 and TRBJ2-5, with 7 bases that match TRBD1. Trimming cost V 1 base and J 5 bases; bases outside gene matches: 19. The CDR3 runs to 19 residues. CDR1 and CDR2 (germline): MGHRA, YSYEKL. The CDR3 nucleotides read TGCGCCAGCAGCCAAGCCTCCCCCCCCGACAGGGTAGGTGGGGAGACCCAGTACTTC. This codes for CASSQASPPDRVGGETQYF.

The CDR3 here is CASSPTYEQYF. As DNA, the CDR3 is TGCGCCAGCAGCCCCACCTACGAGCAGTACTTC. This chain joins TRBV10-2 and TRBJ2-7; D is uncertain. The germline gives CDR1 WSHSY, CDR2 SAAADI. V was clipped by 6 bases and J by 2 bases, with 5 bases between them. The CDR3 loop spans 11 amino acids.

V gene TRBV6-5 combines with J gene TRBJ1-6; 7 bases fit TRBD1. CDR3 length equals 15 residues. Trimming took 8 bases from V and 7 from J; bases not matched to a gene: 11. The V gene's germline CDR1 is MNHEY and CDR2 SVGAGI. In DNA form, the CDR3 reads TGTGCCAGCGCAACAAACAGGGGATCCAATTCACCCCTCCACTTT. Translating it yields CASATNRGSNSPLHF.

The chain employs TRBV11-3 and TRBJ2-3; the match to TRBD1 covers 7 bases. The V gene end was trimmed by 6 bases and the J gene end by 0 bases; junction bases not matched to a gene: 12. The CDR3 sequence is 17 residues long. Germline CDR1 and CDR2: SGHNT and YENEEA. CDR3 nucleotides: TGTGCCAGCAGTTCTCCGGGACAGACAAGGAGCACAGATACGCAGTATTTT. As protein: CASSSPGQTRSTDTQYF.

The chain joins TRBV30 to TRBJ1-2; D perhaps matches TRBD1 (5 bases). Trimming took 3 bases from V and 5 from J, leaving 16 bases between them. Per the germline V gene, CDR1 is GTSNPN and CDR2 is SVGIG (reference sequence). CDR3 length: 14 residues. In DNA form, the CDR3 reads TGTGCCTGGAGGCGGGACGGGGCTATGTATGGCTACACCTTC. It translates to CAWRRDGAMYGYTF.

V usage is TRBV5-1 and J usage is TRBJ1-2; 12 nucleotides agree with TRBD1. The V segment lost 5 bases and the J segment 8 bases; nucleotides outside the gene matches: 16. The CDR3 consists of 17 residues. Germline V gene data show CDR1 as SGHRS and CDR2 as YFSETQ. The CDR3 spells CASRDPFGDRGREGYTF. The CDR3 nucleotides read TGCGCCAGCAGAGATCCATTCGGGGACAGGGGGCGAGAGGGCTACACCTTC.

This chain links TRBV9 with TRBJ2-1, with 7 bases matching TRBD2. Germline CDR1 reads SGDLS; CDR2 reads YYNGEE. V gave up 0 bases and J gave up 4 bases; unmatched junction bases: 7. The CDR3 has 16 residues. The CDR3 DNA follows: TGTGCCAGCAGCGTAGCCGGGCGGGGGTCATACAATGAGCAGTTCTTC. It translates to CASSVAGRGSYNEQFF.

The chain uses TRBV10-3 and TRBJ2-1; 10 nucleotides align to TRBD1. The J segment lost 7 bases and the V segment lost 11 bases, leaving 5 bases of the junction unmatched. Germline assignment: CDR1 ENHRY and CDR2 SYGVKD. The CDR3 is 12 residues long. This CDR3 reads CALGQGLNEQFF. The CDR3 nucleotides are TGTGCCCTGGGACAGGGGTTGAATGAGCAGTTCTTC.

This clone has a handful of counts. The chain carries TRBV28 and TRBJ1-1, with no clear D. This CDR3 region has 14 residues. From germline, CDR1 is MDHEN and CDR2 SYDVKM. Trimming removed 5 bases from V and 1 base from J, with 11 bases in between. The CDR3 spells CASSAPYGNTEAFF. As DNA, the CDR3 is TGTGCCAGCAGTGCGCCCTACGGGAACACTGAAGCTTTCTTT. The variable domain in full, completed from reference TRBV28 and TRBJ1-1, reads DVKVTQSSRYLVKRTGEKVFLECVQDMDHENMFWYRQDPGLGLRLIYFSYDVKMKEKGDIPEGYSVSREKKERFSLILESASTNQTSMYLCASSAPYGNTEAFFGQGTRLTVV.

This clone was counted a single time. The rearrangement links TRBV12-5 to TRBJ2-5; 7 nucleotides line up with TRBD1. CDR3 length: 14 residues. Germline loops: CDR1 LGHNT, CDR2 FRNRAP. V shed 7 bases, J shed 5 bases, and the junction held 10 bases outside the gene matches. CDR3 sequence: CASADDRASETQYF. The CDR3 DNA reads as TGTGCTAGTGCCGACGACAGGGCGTCCGAGACCCAGTACTTC.

The rearrangement links TRBV10-3 to TRBJ1-4, with 10 nucleotides matching TRBD1. Looked up from germline, CDR1 is ENHRY and CDR2 is SYGVKD. The CDR3 totals 16 residues. The J segment lost 7 bases and the V segment lost 5 bases, leaving 10 bases of the junction unmatched. CDR3: CAISHQLGQGSEKLFF. In DNA form, the CDR3 reads TGTGCCATCAGTCATCAACTGGGACAGGGGAGTGAAAAACTGTTTTTT.

V usage is TRBV28 and J usage is TRBJ2-5; the match to TRBD2 covers 7 bases. V gave up 2 bases and J gave up 7 bases; unmatched junction bases: 10. The CDR3 is made up of 15 amino acids. CDR1 and CDR2 from the germline V gene are MDHEN and SYDVKM. The CDR3: CASSLDLIPGGTQYF. The CDR3 DNA is TGTGCCAGCAGTTTAGACCTCATCCCGGGGGGGACCCAGTACTTC.

The chain has TRBV4-3 and TRBJ2-7, with D tentatively TRBD2 (5 bases). Germline assignment: CDR1 LGHNA and CDR2 YSLEER. This CDR3 comprises 14 residues. V was clipped by 2 bases and J by 4 bases, with 12 bases between them. For the CDR3, the DNA is TGCGCCAGCAGCCAATGGTACGGAGGTTACGAGCAGTACTTC. Translated: CASSQWYGGYEQYF.